This T cell receptor beta chain was captured in a study of blood T cell repertoires in COVID-19. About the research overall: Material from acute and convalescent COVID-19 was sourced from the United States, Italy and Spain.

In the authors' methods: Reference gene primers were amplified, and this amplification served to estimate nucleated cell counts. Libraries were prepared by immunoSEQ multiplex PCR; TCRdb keeps only in-frame clonotypes and omits some of them. The D gene and trimming were derived from the DNA, and the V and J assignments and clone size from that table. The sample has around 340,000 clones; about nine tenths are singletons. Germline CDR1 and CDR2: KGHDR and SFDVKD. The CDR3 length is 15 residues. J gave up 8 bases and V 6 bases, and 12 bases lay outside the gene matches. The count of this clone is one. V and J are TRBV24-1 and TRBJ2-1, with 7 bases aligning to TRBD2. The sample was PBMCs or T cells enriched from blood (not recorded which). The sequence came from a woman between 25 and 40 years old who had been exposed to COVID-19. This CDR3 reads CATSKVSGNSDEQFF. Here the CDR3 DNA reads TGTGCCACCAGTAAAGTGAGCGGGAATAGCGATGAGCAGTTCTTC.